This T cell receptor (beta chain) was recovered during a study of blood T cell repertoires in COVID-19. Study in general: Acute and convalescent COVID-19 specimens originated in the United States, Italy and Spain.

Per the original methods: Nucleated cell counts were estimated from reference gene primer amplification. Only in-frame clones appear in the TCRdb table, and some are missing; sequencing was by immunoSEQ multiplex PCR. Clone size and the V and J calls come from that table; the DNA yielded D and trimming. The data contain about 220,000 clones, about 87% of them singletons. CDR3 length equals 14 residues. V was pared by 3 bases and J by 6 bases, with 16 bases between. Germline CDR1 is SGDLS and CDR2 is YYNGEE. Cohorts were based on clinical histories the participants reported. This TCR came from a woman aged 25 to 39 who had recovered from COVID-19. The chain employs TRBV9 and TRBJ2-7; tentative D call: TRBD1 (6 bases). Sequenced input: PBMCs or T cells enriched from blood (not recorded which). CDR3: CASSALGEGVEQYF. In DNA, the CDR3 is TGTGCCAGCAGCGCCCTCGGCGAGGGGGTCGAGCAGTACTTC.